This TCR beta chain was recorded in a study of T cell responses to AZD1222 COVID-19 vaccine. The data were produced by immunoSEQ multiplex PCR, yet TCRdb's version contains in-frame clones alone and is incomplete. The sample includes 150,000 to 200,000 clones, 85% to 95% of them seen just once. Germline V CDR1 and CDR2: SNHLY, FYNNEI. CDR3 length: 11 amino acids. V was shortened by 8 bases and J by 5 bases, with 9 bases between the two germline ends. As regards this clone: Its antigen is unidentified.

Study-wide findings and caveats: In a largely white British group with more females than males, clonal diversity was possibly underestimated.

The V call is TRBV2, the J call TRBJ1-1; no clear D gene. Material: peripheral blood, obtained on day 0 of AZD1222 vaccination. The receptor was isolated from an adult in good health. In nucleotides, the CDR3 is TGTGCCAGCCAGGAGTATACTGAAGCTTTCTTT. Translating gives CASQEYTEAFF.